The next 9 T cell receptor beta chains were all read from a single sample in a study of blood T cell repertoires in COVID-19. The method was immunoSEQ multiplex PCR; TCRdb's version includes in-frame clones alone and lacks a portion of them. This sample has a few hundred thousand clones; around 84% occur once, and the top ten carry over 2.5%. The sample consisted of peripheral blood. These receptor sequences come from a man aged 55 to 69 with acute or convalescent COVID-19.

The chain uses TRBV5-1 and TRBJ1-3; no clear D gene. CDR3 length equals 14 residues. CDR1 and CDR2 from the germline V gene are SGHRS and YFSETQ. V gave up 8 bases and J gave up 2 bases, with 14 bases separating them. The CDR3 DNA reads TGCGCCAGTCAAAACGGGTCGCCTGGAAACACCATATATTTT. This gives the protein CASQNGSPGNTIYF. Full variable domain (remainder filled in from reference TRBV5-1 and TRBJ1-3): KAGVTQTPRYLIKTRGQQVTLSCSPISGHRSVSWYQQTPGQGLQFLFEYFSETQRNKGNFPGRFSGRQFSNSRSEMNVSTLELGDSALYLCASQNGSPGNTIYFGEGSWLTVV.

This chain connects TRBV2 to TRBJ2-5, with D perhaps TRBD1 (6 bases). Trimming shortened V by 5 bases and J by 2 bases, and 18 bases separated the two germline ends. Per the germline V gene, CDR1 is SNHLY and CDR2 is FYNNEI. The CDR3 spans 16 residues. CDR3 bases: TGTGCCAGCAGTAGGCCGTACAGGGCAGGGCAAGAGACCCAGTACTTC. Amino acid sequence: CASSRPYRAGQETQYF.

V usage is TRBV3-1 (or the pseudogene TRBV3-2) and J usage is TRBJ2-5; 9 bases match TRBD2. With 4 bases clipped from V and 5 bases from J, the junction kept 5 bases outside the gene matches. Germline V lookup: CDR1 LGHDT, CDR2 YNNKEL (reference sequence). This CDR3 spans 14 amino acids. CDR3 loop: CASSRPSGVETQYF. CDR3 DNA: TGTGCCAGCAGCCGCCCTAGCGGGGTCGAGACCCAGTACTTC.

This rearrangement joins TRBV6-5 to TRBJ2-3; D remains ambiguous. Germline-derived CDR1 and CDR2 are MNHEY and SVGAGI. The CDR3 is 13 residues long. Trimming took off 7 bases at V and 3 bases at J, with 11 bases between the two ends. The CDR3 coding sequence is TGTGCCAGCACTGCGCATCAAACAGATACGCAGTATTTT. This translates into CASTAHQTDTQYF.

The chain has TRBV27 and TRBJ2-7; 9 nucleotides agree with TRBD1. Germline assignment: CDR1 MNHEY and CDR2 SMNVEV (reference sequence). There are 16 residues in the CDR3. V lost 5 bases and J lost 0; bases outside the gene matches: 8. CDR3 region: CASSPIPGQGSYEQYF. The CDR3 nucleotides read TGTGCCAGCAGTCCCATACCGGGACAGGGCTCCTACGAGCAGTACTTC.

The chain recombines TRBV27 with TRBJ1-5; 8 bases agree with TRBD1. The V gene's germline CDR1 is MNHEY and CDR2 SMNVEV (reference sequence). This CDR3 has 16 residues. V was clipped by 3 bases and J by 5 bases; unmatched bases: 9. The CDR3 spells CASSFEEGQADQPQHF. In nucleotides, the CDR3 is TGTGCCAGCAGTTTCGAGGAGGGACAGGCCGATCAGCCCCAGCATTTT.

This clone came up once. The V call is TRBV4-2, the J call TRBJ1-4; TRBD1 agrees at 7 bases. The CDR3 spans 17 residues. Germline trimming cut 4 bases from V and 8 bases from J; bases unmatched to any gene: 16. The germline V gene has CDR1 LGHNA and CDR2 YNFKEQ. CDR3 residues: CASSPHTLEGAGEKLFF. The DNA of the CDR3 is TGTGCCAGCAGCCCGCACACCCTGGAGGGGGCAGGCGAAAAACTGTTTTTT.

This clone was found a few times. The genes are TRBV29-1 and TRBJ1-3; D is unresolved. Germline V gene data show CDR1 as SQVTM and CDR2 as ANQGSEA. Deletions cut 6 bases from V and 0 bases from J, with 9 bases between. This CDR3 region has 13 residues. The CDR3 loop reads CSVHGSSGNTIYF. The CDR3 DNA sequence: TGCAGCGTCCACGGGAGCTCTGGAAACACCATATATTTT.

J is TRBJ1-3 and V is TRBV2, with D possibly TRBD1 on 6 matching bases. CDR3 length: 15 amino acids. Germline V lookup: CDR1 SNHLY, CDR2 FYNNEI. Trimming took 1 base from V and 0 from J, leaving 7 bases between them. The CDR3 DNA reads TGTGCCAGCAGTGAAGGACAGGTCTCTGGAAACACCATATATTTT. This gives the protein CASSEGQVSGNTIYF.